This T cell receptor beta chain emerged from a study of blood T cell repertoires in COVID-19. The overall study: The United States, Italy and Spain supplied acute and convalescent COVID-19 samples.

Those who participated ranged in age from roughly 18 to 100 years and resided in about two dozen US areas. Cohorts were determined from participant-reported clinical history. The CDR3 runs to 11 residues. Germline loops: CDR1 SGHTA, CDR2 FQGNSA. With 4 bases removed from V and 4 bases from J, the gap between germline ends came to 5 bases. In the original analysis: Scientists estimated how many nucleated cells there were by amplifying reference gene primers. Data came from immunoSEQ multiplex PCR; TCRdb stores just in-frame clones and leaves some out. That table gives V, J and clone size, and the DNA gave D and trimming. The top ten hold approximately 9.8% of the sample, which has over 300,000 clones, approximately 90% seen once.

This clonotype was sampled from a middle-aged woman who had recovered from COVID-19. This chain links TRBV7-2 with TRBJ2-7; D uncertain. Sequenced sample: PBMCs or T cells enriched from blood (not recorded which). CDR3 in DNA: TGTGCCAGCAGCTCTATATACGAGCAGTACTTC. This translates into CASSSIYEQYF.